The 22 T cell receptor beta chains in this list originate from one sample, sequenced in a study of regulatory T cells in long-lasting Graves disease. This sample's time point: persistent/refractory GD, antithyroid drugs over 5 years with positive TRAb. The TCR library was made from RNA extracted from PBMCs. Both iRepertoire HTBI primers and Arm-PCR of CDR3 regions were used to build the TCR beta libraries. TCRdb reprocessed the multiplex PCR reads via MiXCR and lists one record per CDR3 protein. The data hold about 420,000 distinct CDR3 sequences, with around 24% observed a single time. The sample was peripheral blood mononuclear cells (PBMCs), taken when the disease was refractory, from a patient treated with antithyroid drugs. These receptors originate from a female donor with Graves disease.

In its sample, this clonotype was seen a few times. The chain uses TRBV18 and TRBJ1-4; maybe TRBD1 (5 bases). V lost 2 bases to trimming and J lost 7 bases, with 14 bases between them. The CDR3 is made up of 15 amino acids. Germline V gene sequence: CDR1 KGHSH, CDR2 LQKENI. Written as DNA, the CDR3 is TGTGCCAGCTCACCAACCGGGCAGGGTGGTGAAAAACTGTTTTTT. As protein: CASSPTGQGGEKLFF. The complete variable domain, with remaining parts taken from reference TRBV18 and TRBJ1-4, reads NAGVMQNPRHLVRRRGQEARLRCSPMKGHSHVYWYRQLPEEGLKFMVYLQKENIIDESGMPKERFSAEFPKEGPSILRIQQVVRGDSAAYFCASSPTGQGGEKLFFGSGTQLSVL.

This clonotype was observed a few times. The chain combines TRBV28 with TRBJ2-7; 12 nucleotides agree with TRBD2. Germline assignment: CDR1 MDHEN and CDR2 SYDVKM. CDR3 length equals 16 residues. V shed 5 bases, J shed 6 bases, and the junction held 11 bases outside the gene matches. In nucleotides, the CDR3 is TGTGCCAGCAGTCACCCCCTAGCGGGAGGGCCGTTCGAGCAGTACTTC. Translation gives CASSHPLAGGPFEQYF.

This clonotype was observed a handful of times. This chain uses TRBV5-1 with TRBJ1-4; D possibly corresponds to TRBD1 (5 bases). There are 15 residues in the CDR3. V gave up 4 bases and J gave up 4 bases, with 14 bases separating them. Germline-derived CDR1 and CDR2 are SGHRS and YFSETQ. The CDR3: CASSPAGRGNEKLFF. CDR3 in DNA: TGCGCCAGCAGCCCGGCGGGTAGGGGTAATGAAAAACTGTTTTTT.

Comment on this clonotype: A much bigger clone sits one base away, suggesting this may be a read error. The conserved phenylalanine or tryptophan is not found at the CDR3 terminus, so this likely reflects a read error. J is TRBJ1-4 and V is TRBV18, with D unresolved. The germline V gene has CDR1 KGHSH and CDR2 LQKENI. Trimming took off 3 bases at V and 10 bases at J, with 15 bases between the two ends. The CDR3 length is 14 residues. CDR3 loop: CASSPVVEQGKLFS. Written as DNA, the CDR3 is TGTGCCAGCTCACCGGTAGTGGAACAAGGAAAACTGTTTTCT.

The V gene is TRBV30, the J gene TRBJ2-7; TRBD2 matches at 7 bases. The CDR3 length is 19 residues. V shed 0 bases, J shed 0 bases, and the junction held 17 bases outside the gene matches. Germline CDR1 reads GTSNPN; CDR2 reads SVGIG (reference sequence). CDR3 in amino acids: CAWSVYRGLSGTLSYEQYF. The DNA for the CDR3 is TGTGCCTGGAGTGTGTACCGGGGACTAAGTGGTACCCTCTCCTACGAGCAGTACTTC.

The chain employs TRBV29-1 and TRBJ1-1, with D maybe TRBD1 (6 bases). CDR1 and CDR2 (germline): SQVTM, ANQGSEA. Trimming cost V 6 bases and J 4 bases, with 18 bases left between them. This CDR3 comprises 14 residues. CDR3 nucleotides: TGCAGCGTACTTGTACAGGGAGCTAGCACTGAAGCTTTCTTT. Amino acid sequence: CSVLVQGASTEAFF.

This clonotype has at least ten counts. The CDR3 DNA reads TGCAGTGCTAGAGGAGGCTTTAACTATGGCTACACCTTC. Residues: CSARGGFNYGYTF. The chain has TRBV20-1 and TRBJ1-2; no definite D call. The CDR3 sequence is 13 residues long. The germline V gene encodes CDR1 DFQATT and CDR2 SNEGSKA (reference sequence). Trimming cost V 1 base and J 1 base, with 7 bases left between them.

The table lists this clonotype with many counts. The chain joins TRBV27 to TRBJ1-2; D call uncertain. The V gene lost 5 bases and the J gene lost 1 base, with 8 bases spanning the gap. The CDR3 extends over 13 amino acids. From germline, CDR1 is MNHEY and CDR2 SMNVEV (reference sequence). This chain's CDR3 is CASSLDFNYGYTF. The CDR3 coding sequence is TGTGCCAGCAGTCTTGATTTTAACTATGGCTACACCTTC.

The chain employs TRBV30 and TRBJ2-5, with 16 nucleotides matching TRBD2. Germline CDR1 reads GTSNPN; CDR2 reads SVGIG (reference sequence). J was trimmed by 5 bases and V by 2 bases; bases with no gene match: 5. The CDR3 sequence is 16 residues long. DNA for the CDR3: TGTGCCTGGAGTTCGGGACTAGCGGGAGGGCTGGAGACCCAGTACTTC. Amino acids: CAWSSGLAGGLETQYF.

The J gene is TRBJ2-1, the V gene TRBV7-2; 8 bases match TRBD2. Germline CDR1 SGHTA, CDR2 FQGNSA. The CDR3 has 12 residues. Germline trimming cut 2 bases from V and 16 bases from J; bases unmatched to any gene: 7. In nucleotides, the CDR3 is TGTGCCAGCAGCTTACAGCGGGAGTTAAACTTCTTC. Its translation: CASSLQRELNFF.

The gene calls are TRBV7-8 and TRBJ2-1; D might be TRBD2 (6 bases). The germline V gene encodes CDR1 SGHVS and CDR2 FQNEAQ. Trimming took off 3 bases at V and 0 bases at J, with 18 bases between the two ends. The CDR3 is 18 amino acids. The CDR3 nucleotides read TGTGCCAGCAGCTTCCGGGACTCTCTAGCGAGCTCCTACAATGAGCAGTTCTTC. Encoded protein: CASSFRDSLASSYNEQFF. Combining the CDR3 with reference TRBV7-8 and TRBJ2-1 gives the whole variable domain GAGVSQSPRYKVAKRGQDVALRCDPISGHVSLFWYQQALGQGPEFLTYFQNEAQLDKSGLPSDRFFAERPEGSVSTLKIQRTQQEDSAVYLCASSFRDSLASSYNEQFFGPGTRLTVL.

The sample holds a few counts of this clonotype. V and J are TRBV13 and TRBJ1-4; the match to TRBD1 covers 7 bases. The J segment lost 3 bases and the V segment lost 5 bases, leaving 9 bases of the junction unmatched. The CDR3 totals 16 residues. Germline V gene data show CDR1 as PRHDT and CDR2 as FYEKMQ (reference sequence). DNA of the CDR3: TGTGCCAGCAGCCTCCTGAGACAGGGACCTAATGAAAAACTGTTTTTT. This encodes CASSLLRQGPNEKLFF.

This clonotype was observed a few times. V is TRBV7-2 and J is TRBJ2-5; D unresolved. The CDR3 has 13 amino acids. CDR1 is SGHTA, CDR2 FQGNSA, per germline. V dropped 5 bases and J dropped 5 bases, with 12 bases sitting between them. CDR3 sequence: CASSPLLRETQYF. CDR3 nucleotide sequence: TGTGCCAGCAGCCCACTCCTGAGGGAGACCCAGTACTTC.

J is TRBJ1-3 and V is TRBV12-3 or TRBV12-4; 7 bases match TRBD1. The CDR3 is 15 amino acids. Unmatched junction bases numbered 6, after V lost 5 bases and J lost 2 bases. CDR3 sequence (DNA): TGTGCCAGCAGTAAAAATAGGGGGCCTGGAAACACCATATATTTT. It translates to CASSKNRGPGNTIYF.

This clonotype was seen at least ten times. The CDR3 here is CASSTGAPGYTF. CDR3 DNA: TGTGCCAGCAGTACAGGGGCGCCGGGCTACACCTTC. J is TRBJ1-2 and V is TRBV28, with 7 positions matching TRBD1. The germline V gene has CDR1 MDHEN and CDR2 SYDVKM. The CDR3 sequence is 12 residues long. V gave up 5 bases and J gave up 8 bases; unmatched junction bases: 5.

V and J are TRBV20-1 and TRBJ1-4; D might be TRBD1 (5 bases). The CDR3 is made up of 13 amino acids. The germline gives CDR1 DFQATT, CDR2 SNEGSKA (reference sequence). The germline V and J ends were trimmed by 2 bases and 6 bases, with 10 bases remaining between them. This chain's CDR3 is CSARWGRDEKLFF. The CDR3 DNA reads as TGCAGTGCTAGATGGGGCCGGGATGAAAAACTGTTTTTT.

CDR3: CASSENREETQYF. CDR3 bases: TGTGCCAGCAGTGAGAACAGGGAGGAGACCCAGTACTTC. This chain connects TRBV28 to TRBJ2-5; tentatively, D is TRBD1 (6 bases). Germline CDR1 is MDHEN and CDR2 is SYDVKM. Between the trimmed V and J ends, which lost 5 bases and 5 bases, there was a span of 12 bases. CDR3 size: 13 residues.

Ten or more counts support this clonotype. The chain couples TRBV29-1 to TRBJ1-2; TRBD1 agrees at 7 bases. The length of the CDR3 is 12 residues. J lost 2 bases, V lost 7 bases, and 4 bases had no gene match. Germline V gene lookup returns CDR1 SQVTM and CDR2 ANQGSEA. The CDR3 DNA is TGCAGCGCGATACAGGGGAACTATGGCTACACCTTC. Translation gives CSAIQGNYGYTF.

This clonotype turned up a few times. V usage is TRBV3-1 and J usage is TRBJ1-1; 10 nucleotides match TRBD1. Germline CDR1 reads LGHDT; CDR2 reads YNNKEL (reference sequence). This CDR3 comprises 14 residues. Trimming at V came to 7 bases and at J to 4 bases, leaving 6 bases not matched to a gene. The CDR3 is CASTLRTGGTEAFF. The CDR3 nucleotides read TGTGCCAGCACCCTACGGACAGGGGGCACTGAAGCTTTCTTT.

This chain links TRBV6-5 with TRBJ1-2, with 12 bases lining up with TRBD1. Germline assignment: CDR1 MNHEY and CDR2 SVGAGI. This CDR3 is built from 17 residues. V lost 2 bases, J lost 7 bases, and 11 bases stayed unmatched. CDR3 sequence reads: CASSYLVPGQGASGYTF. DNA of the CDR3: TGTGCCAGCAGTTACCTGGTCCCGGGACAGGGGGCAAGTGGCTACACCTTC.

Many counts were recorded for this clonotype. The chain recombines TRBV24-1 with TRBJ1-2; D possibly corresponds to TRBD1 (5 bases). The CDR3 is 16 amino acids. With 4 bases removed from V and 8 bases from J, the gap between germline ends came to 22 bases. From germline, CDR1 is KGHDR and CDR2 SFDVKD. In nucleotides, the CDR3 is TGTGCCACCAGTGACACCGGGACGGACCCTCCCGGCGGCTACACCTTC. Its translation: CATSDTGTDPPGGYTF.

The chain joins TRBV7-2 to TRBJ1-1; no clear D. The V gene's germline CDR1 is SGHTA and CDR2 FQGNSA. The CDR3 runs to 13 residues. V lost 5 bases and J 1 base, leaving 8 bases between the germline ends. The CDR3, as DNA: TGTGCCAGCAGCCTTAGATGGAACACTGAAGCTTTCTTT. It specifies CASSLRWNTEAFF.